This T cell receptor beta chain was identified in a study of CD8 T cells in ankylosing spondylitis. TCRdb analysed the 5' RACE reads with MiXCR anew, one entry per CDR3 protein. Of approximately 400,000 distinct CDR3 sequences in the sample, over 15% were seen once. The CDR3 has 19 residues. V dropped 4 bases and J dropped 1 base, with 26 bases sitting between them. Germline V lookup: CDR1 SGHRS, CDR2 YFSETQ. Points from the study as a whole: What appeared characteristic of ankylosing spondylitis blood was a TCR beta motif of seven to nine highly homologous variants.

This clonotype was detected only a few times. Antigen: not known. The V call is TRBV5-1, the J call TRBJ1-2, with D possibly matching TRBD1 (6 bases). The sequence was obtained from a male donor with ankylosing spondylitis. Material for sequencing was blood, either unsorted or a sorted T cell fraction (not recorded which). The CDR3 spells CASSPGGTRTGWGNYGYTF. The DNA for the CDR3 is TGCGCCAGCAGCCCCGGGGGCACTCGGACGGGATGGGGTAACTATGGCTACACCTTC.